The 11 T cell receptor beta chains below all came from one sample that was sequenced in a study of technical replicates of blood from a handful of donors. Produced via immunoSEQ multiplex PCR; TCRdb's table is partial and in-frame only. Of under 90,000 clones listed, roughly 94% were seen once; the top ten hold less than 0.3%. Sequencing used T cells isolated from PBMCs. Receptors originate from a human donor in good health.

The CDR3 coding sequence is TGTGCCAGCAGCCCCCGCGTAGGGGGAACGCTCTCTCTCTACGAGCAGTACTTC. Translation gives CASSPRVGGTLSLYEQYF. The rearrangement uses TRBV7-9 and TRBJ2-7; a weak D match, TRBD1 (6 bases). Per germline, CDR1 SEHNR and CDR2 FQNEAQ (reference sequence). Between the trimmed V and J ends, which lost 5 bases and 3 bases, there was a span of 26 bases. This CDR3 is 18 amino acids long.

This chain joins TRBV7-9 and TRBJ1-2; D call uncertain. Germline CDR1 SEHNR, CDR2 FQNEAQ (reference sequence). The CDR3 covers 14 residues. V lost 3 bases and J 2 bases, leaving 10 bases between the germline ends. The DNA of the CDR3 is TGTGCCAGCAGCTTGGAGCAGCGAAACTATGGCTACACCTTC. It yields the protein CASSLEQRNYGYTF.

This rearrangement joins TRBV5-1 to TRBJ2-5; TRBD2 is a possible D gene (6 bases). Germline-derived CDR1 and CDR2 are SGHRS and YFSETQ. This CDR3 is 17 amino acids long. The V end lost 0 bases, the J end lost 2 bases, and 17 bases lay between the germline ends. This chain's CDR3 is CASSLGDGGMKQETQYF. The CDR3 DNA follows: TGCGCCAGCAGCTTGGGCGATGGGGGGATGAAACAAGAGACCCAGTACTTC.

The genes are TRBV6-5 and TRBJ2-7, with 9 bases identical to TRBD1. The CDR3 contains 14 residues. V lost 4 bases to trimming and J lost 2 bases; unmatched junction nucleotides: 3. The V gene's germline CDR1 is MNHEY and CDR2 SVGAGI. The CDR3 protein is CASSSGQGAYEQYF. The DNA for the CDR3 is TGTGCCAGCAGTTCGGGACAGGGTGCCTACGAGCAGTACTTC.

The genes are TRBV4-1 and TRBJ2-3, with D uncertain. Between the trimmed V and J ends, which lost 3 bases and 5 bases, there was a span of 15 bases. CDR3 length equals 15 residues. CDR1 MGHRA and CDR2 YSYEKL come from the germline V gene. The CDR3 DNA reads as TGCGCCAGCAGCCAGGCCCCTACAGCCGGAGATACGCAGTATTTT. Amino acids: CASSQAPTAGDTQYF.

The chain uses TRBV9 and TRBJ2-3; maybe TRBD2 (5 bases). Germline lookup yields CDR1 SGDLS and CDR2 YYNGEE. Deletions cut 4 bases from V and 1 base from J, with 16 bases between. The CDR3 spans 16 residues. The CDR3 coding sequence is TGTGCCAGCAGCTCCCCCGGAGGTACCCGCACAGATACGCAGTATTTT. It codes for CASSSPGGTRTDTQYF.

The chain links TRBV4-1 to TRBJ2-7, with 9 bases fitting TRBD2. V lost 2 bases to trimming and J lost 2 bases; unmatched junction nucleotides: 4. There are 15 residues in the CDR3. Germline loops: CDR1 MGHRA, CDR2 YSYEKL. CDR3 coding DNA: TGCGCCAGCAGCCAACTGACTAGCGGTACCTACGAGCAGTACTTC. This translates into CASSQLTSGTYEQYF.

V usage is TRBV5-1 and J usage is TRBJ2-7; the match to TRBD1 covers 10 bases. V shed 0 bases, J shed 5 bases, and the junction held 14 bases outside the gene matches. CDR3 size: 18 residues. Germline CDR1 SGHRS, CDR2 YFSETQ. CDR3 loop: CASSLGQGAQVLRDEQYF. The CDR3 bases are TGCGCCAGCAGCTTGGGACAGGGGGCGCAGGTGCTCCGGGACGAGCAGTACTTC.

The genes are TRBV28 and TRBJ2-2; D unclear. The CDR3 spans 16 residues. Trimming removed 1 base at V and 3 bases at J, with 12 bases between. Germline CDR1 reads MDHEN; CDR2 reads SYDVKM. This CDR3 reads CASSLSGSPDTGELFF. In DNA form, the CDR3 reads TGTGCCAGCAGTTTATCCGGGTCCCCAGACACCGGGGAGCTGTTTTTT.

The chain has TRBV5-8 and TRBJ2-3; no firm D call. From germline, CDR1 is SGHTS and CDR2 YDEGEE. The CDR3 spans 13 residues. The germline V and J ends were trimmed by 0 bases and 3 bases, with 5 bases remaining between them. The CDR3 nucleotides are TGTGCCAGCAGCTTGGTCCAGACAGATACGCAGTATTTT. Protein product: CASSLVQTDTQYF.

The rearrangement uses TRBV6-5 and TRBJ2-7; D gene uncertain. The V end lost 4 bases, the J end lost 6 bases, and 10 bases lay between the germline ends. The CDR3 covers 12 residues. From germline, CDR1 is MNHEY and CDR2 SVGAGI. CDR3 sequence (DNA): TGTGCCAGCAGTTCCCGATCAGGCGAGCAGTACTTC. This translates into CASSSRSGEQYF.